The clone carrying this TCR beta chain has only one observation. Antigen specificity is unknown. Only in-frame clones appear in the TCRdb table, and some are missing; sequencing was by immunoSEQ multiplex PCR. The profile shows about 9,900 clones, 90% to 95% of them singletons. This sample was included in a study of PD-1 blockade in classical Hodgkin lymphoma. Study summary: Patients had nivolumab dosed at 3 mg/kg, delivered intravenously every 2 weeks. The study's findings and limits: Later analyses included only patients treated at least 1 year post-ASCT.

J gave up 2 bases and V 5 bases, and 8 bases lay outside the gene matches. Germline values: CDR1 LNHDA, CDR2 SQIVND (reference sequence). The CDR3 is made up of 15 amino acids. Brentuximab vedotin exposure varied among the patients, all of whom had relapsed after autologous stem cell transplantation. Sample: peripheral blood mononuclear cells (PBMCs), taken at baseline. This receptor was taken from a human donor with classical Hodgkin lymphoma. The chain recombines TRBV19 with TRBJ2-7, with 8 nucleotides matching TRBD1. The CDR3 here is CASSPDRGTAYEQYF. The CDR3 DNA sequence: TGTGCCAGTAGTCCCGACAGGGGAACGGCCTACGAGCAGTACTTC.